This TCR beta chain came from a study of cytomegalovirus exposure and HLA in healthy donors. It was with 60 Vbeta and 13 Jbeta primers that the PCR ran. In the authors' methods: Later, roughly 80 million unique TCR beta chains were counted in an analysis, and 8.5 million to 13 million of them were shared. The method was immunoSEQ multiplex PCR; TCRdb's version includes in-frame clones alone and lacks a portion of them. V and J calls plus clone size are reproduced from that table; the DNA served to infer D and trimming. The sample gives more than 75,000 clones, about 76% of which show up once; about 15% is in the top ten. Study-wide points: Productive rates of about 90% or about 30% were seen for most TCR beta V segments in an earlier analysis. The authors later found HLA-associated TCR beta chains more clonally expanded than equally common others.

A remark on this clone: Its antigen is undetermined.

V was shortened by 5 bases and J by 3 bases, with 9 bases between the two germline ends. The CDR3 contains 13 residues. Germline V gene sequence: CDR1 SGHTA, CDR2 FQGNSA. The chain employs TRBV7-2 and TRBJ2-3; D may be TRBD1 (6 bases). This TCR came from a woman aged 40 to 50 in good health and CMV-seropositive. Sequencing was done on a sample of PBMCs. The CDR3 loop reads CASSPTGTDTQYF. DNA of the CDR3: TGTGCCAGCAGCCCCACAGGGACAGATACGCAGTATTTT.